This is a list of T cell receptor beta chains from one sample in a study of beta chain features in type 1 diabetes. Sequencing was performed with immunoSEQ multiplex PCR; in TCRdb, only in-frame clones are kept and a portion is missing. The data show some 290,000 clones, approximately 25% seen once. The sample taken for sequencing was naive CD4+ T cells from blood. The receptor source for this set is a woman in her twenties or thirties with type 1 diabetes. Both conserved end residues are part of each CDR3. The order of the fields is J gene, clone size, D gene, V gene, CDR3 protein, CDR3 DNA. The D gene is left open where the match is weak. Size is omitted from some rows. Given values are once, few, many or a class for expanded clones.

TRBJ2-1 few - TRBV27 CASSLQGNEQFF TGTGCCAGCAGTTTGCAGGGCAATGAGCAGTTCTTC
TRBJ1-5 - - TRBV19 CASCYSNQPQHF TGTGCCAGCTGCTACAGCAATCAGCCCCAGCATTTT
TRBJ2-3 few - TRBV4-2 CASSQGRPYTDTQYF TGTGCCAGCAGCCAAGGGCGGCCGTACACAGATACGCAGTATTTT
TRBJ2-1 - TRBD2 TRBV6-5 CASSYGGSGYNEQFF TGTGCCAGCAGTTACGGCGGGAGTGGTTACAATGAGCAGTTCTTC
TRBJ2-7 - - TRBV10-3 CAISESGQGSDEQYF TGTGCCATCAGTGAGTCGGGTCAGGGGAGTGACGAGCAGTACTTC
TRBJ1-1 few TRBD1 TRBV7-9 CASSFEGANTEAFF TGTGCCAGCAGCTTTGAGGGGGCTAACACTGAAGCTTTCTTT
TRBJ2-5 few - TRBV7-7 CASSLRGAGQETQYF TGTGCTAGCAGCCTCCGAGGGGCGGGACAAGAGACCCAGTACTTC
TRBJ1-5 few - TRBV21-1 CASSLNADTWPLKANQPQHF TGTGCCAGCAGCCTAAACGCTGACACGTGGCCCCTTAAGGCCAATCAGCCCCAGCATTTT
TRBJ2-1 - - TRBV14 CASSQAFFEQFF TGTGCCAGCAGCCAAGCTTTTTTCGAGCAGTTCTTC
TRBJ2-7 few - TRBV30 CAWSVTGSFASQYF TGTGCCTGGAGTGTAACAGGGAGCTTTGCCTCGCAGTACTTC
TRBJ2-3 - TRBD1 TRBV2 CASSEGQGVDTQYF TGTGCCAGCAGTGAGGGACAGGGAGTAGATACGCAGTATTTT
TRBJ2-7 few TRBD1 TRBV9 CASARDRSSEQYF TGTGCCAGCGCCCGGGACAGGTCGTCCGAGCAGTACTTC
TRBJ1-2 - - TRBV30 CAWSVTSRQEGYTF TGTGCCTGGAGTGTAACCTCCCGCCAGGAAGGCTACACCTTC
TRBJ2-1 - - TRBV29-1 CSVEVGHAYEGGEQFF TGCAGCGTTGAGGTCGGTCACGCGTATGAAGGAGGTGAGCAGTTCTTC
TRBJ2-4 - TRBD2 TRBV11-2 CASSSGLAGGFIQYF TGTGCCAGCAGCTCCGGACTAGCGGGAGGATTCATTCAGTACTTC
TRBJ2-5 - - TRBV9 CASSDSSIGETQYF TGTGCCAGCAGCGATTCTAGCATCGGAGAGACCCAGTACTTC
TRBJ1-2 few - TRBV5-4 CASSLAPQDGYGYTF TGTGCCAGCAGCTTGGCCCCGCAGGATGGTTATGGCTACACCTTC
TRBJ1-2 - TRBD1 TRBV4-1 CASSKRDRGQYNYGYTF TGCGCCAGCAGCAAAAGGGACAGGGGGCAATATAACTATGGCTACACCTTC
TRBJ1-3 few - TRBV29-1 CSVEEGRRAGNTIYF TGCAGCGTTGAAGAGGGGCGACGGGCTGGAAACACCATATATTTT
TRBJ2-1 few - TRBV7-3 CASSLTPESSYNEQFF TGTGCCAGCAGCTTAACCCCGGAGAGCTCCTACAATGAGCAGTTCTTC
TRBJ2-5 few - TRBV18 CASSPRGQETQYF TGTGCCAGCTCACCCCGGGGCCAAGAGACCCAGTACTTC
TRBJ1-2 few TRBD1 TRBV6-5 CASRLLGGDAVYTF TGTGCCAGCAGACTACTAGGGGGCGACGCTGTCTACACCTTC
TRBJ1-2 - - TRBV6-5 CASSKQALDGYTF TGTGCCAGCAGTAAACAGGCTCTTGATGGCTACACCTTC